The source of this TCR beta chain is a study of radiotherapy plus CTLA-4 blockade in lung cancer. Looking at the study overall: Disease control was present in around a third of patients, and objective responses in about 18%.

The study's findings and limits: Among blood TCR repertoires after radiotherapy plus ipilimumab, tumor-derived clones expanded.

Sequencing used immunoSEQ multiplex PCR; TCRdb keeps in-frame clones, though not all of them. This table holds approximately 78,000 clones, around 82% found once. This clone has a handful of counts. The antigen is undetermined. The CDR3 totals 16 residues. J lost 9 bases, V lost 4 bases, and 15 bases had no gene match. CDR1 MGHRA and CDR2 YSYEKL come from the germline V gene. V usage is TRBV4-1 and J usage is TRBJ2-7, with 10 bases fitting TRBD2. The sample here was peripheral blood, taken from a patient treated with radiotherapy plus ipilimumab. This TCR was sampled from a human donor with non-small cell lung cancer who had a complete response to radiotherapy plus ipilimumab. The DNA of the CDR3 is TGCGCCAGCAGCCGAGGAACCGGGACTAGCGACCGTCGGCAGTACTTC. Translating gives CASSRGTGTSDRRQYF.